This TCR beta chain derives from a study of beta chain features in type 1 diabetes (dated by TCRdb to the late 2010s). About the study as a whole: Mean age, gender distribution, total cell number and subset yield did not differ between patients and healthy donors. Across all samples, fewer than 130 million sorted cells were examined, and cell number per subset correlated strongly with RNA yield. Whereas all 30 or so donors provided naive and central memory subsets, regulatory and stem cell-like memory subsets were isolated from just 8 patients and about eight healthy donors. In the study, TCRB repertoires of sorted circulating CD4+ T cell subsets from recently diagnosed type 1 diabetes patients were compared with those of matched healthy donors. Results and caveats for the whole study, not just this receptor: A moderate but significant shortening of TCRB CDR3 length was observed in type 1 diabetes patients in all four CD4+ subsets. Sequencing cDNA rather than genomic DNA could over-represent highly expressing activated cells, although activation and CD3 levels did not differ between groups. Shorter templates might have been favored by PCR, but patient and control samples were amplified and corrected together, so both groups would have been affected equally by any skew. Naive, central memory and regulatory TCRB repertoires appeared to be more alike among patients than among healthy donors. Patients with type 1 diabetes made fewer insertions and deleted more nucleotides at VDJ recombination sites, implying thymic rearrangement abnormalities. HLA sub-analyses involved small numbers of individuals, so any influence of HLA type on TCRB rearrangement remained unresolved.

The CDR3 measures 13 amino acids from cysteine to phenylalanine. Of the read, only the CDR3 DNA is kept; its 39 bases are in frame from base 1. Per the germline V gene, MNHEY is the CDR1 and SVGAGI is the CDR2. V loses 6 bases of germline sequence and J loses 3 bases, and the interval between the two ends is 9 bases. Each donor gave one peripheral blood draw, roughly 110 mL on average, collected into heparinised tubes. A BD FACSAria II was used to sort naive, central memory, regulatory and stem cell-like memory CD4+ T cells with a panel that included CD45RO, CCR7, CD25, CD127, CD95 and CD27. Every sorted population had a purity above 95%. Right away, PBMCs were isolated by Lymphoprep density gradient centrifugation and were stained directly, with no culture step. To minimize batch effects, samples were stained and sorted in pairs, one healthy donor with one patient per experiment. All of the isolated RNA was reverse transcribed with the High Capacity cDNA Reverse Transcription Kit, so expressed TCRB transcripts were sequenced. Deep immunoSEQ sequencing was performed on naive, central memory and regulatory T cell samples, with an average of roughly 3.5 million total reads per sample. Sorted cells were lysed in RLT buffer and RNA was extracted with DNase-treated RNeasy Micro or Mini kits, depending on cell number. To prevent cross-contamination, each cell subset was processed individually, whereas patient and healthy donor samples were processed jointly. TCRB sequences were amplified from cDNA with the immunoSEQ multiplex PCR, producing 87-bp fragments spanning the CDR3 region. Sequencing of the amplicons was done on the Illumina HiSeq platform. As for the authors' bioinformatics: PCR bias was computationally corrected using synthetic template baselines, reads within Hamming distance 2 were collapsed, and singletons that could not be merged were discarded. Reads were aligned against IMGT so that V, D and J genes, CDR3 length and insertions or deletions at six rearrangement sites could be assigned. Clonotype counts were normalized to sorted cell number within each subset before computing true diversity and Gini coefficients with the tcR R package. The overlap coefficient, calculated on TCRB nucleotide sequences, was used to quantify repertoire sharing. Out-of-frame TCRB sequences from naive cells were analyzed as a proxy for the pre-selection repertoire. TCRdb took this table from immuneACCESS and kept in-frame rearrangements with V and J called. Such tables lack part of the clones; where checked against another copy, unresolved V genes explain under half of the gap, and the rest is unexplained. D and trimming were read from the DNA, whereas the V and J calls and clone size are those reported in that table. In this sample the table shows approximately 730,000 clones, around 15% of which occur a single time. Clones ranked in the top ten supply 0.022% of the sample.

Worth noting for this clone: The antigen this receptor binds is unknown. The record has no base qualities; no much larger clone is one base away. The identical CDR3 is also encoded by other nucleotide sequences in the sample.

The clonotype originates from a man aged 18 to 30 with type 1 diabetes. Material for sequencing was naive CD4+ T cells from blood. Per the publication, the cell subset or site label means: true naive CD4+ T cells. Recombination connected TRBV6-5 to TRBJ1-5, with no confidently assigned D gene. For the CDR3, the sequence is CASRRTVNQPQHF. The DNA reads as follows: TGTGCCAGCAGGCGGACGGTCAATCAGCCCCAGCATTTT.